What follows are 21 T cell receptor beta chains derived from one specimen sequenced in a study of blood T cell repertoires in COVID-19. TCRdb keeps only in-frame clones here, not all; method: immunoSEQ multiplex PCR. The repertoire consists of about 200,000 clones, with 65% to 90% occurring once and the leading ten covering about 13%. Sequenced material: peripheral blood. These receptors were obtained from a human donor in a cohort sampled during active COVID-19.

This chain links TRBV28 with TRBJ2-3; 8 positions agree with TRBD2. The CDR3 runs to 14 residues. The germline CDR1 and CDR2 sequences are MDHEN and SYDVKM. Unmatched junction bases numbered 10, after V lost 10 bases and J lost 4 bases. The CDR3 DNA reads TGTGCCACTGAAGCGGGAGAGACCGCAGATACGCAGTATTTT. Translating it yields CATEAGETADTQYF.

As regards this clone: This sample includes further DNA sequences coding for the same CDR3. The chain has TRBV5-1 and TRBJ1-5, with 7 nucleotides matching TRBD1. Germline lookup yields CDR1 SGHRS and CDR2 YFSETQ. V lost 3 bases and J lost 5; bases outside the gene matches: 2. This CDR3 has 13 amino acids. In DNA form, the CDR3 reads TGCGCCAGCAGCTCGCAGGGGGATCAGCCCCAGCATTTT. It yields the protein CASSSQGDQPQHF. Full variable domain (rest looked up from reference TRBV5-1 and TRBJ1-5): KAGVTQTPRYLIKTRGQQVTLSCSPISGHRSVSWYQQTPGQGLQFLFEYFSETQRNKGNFPGRFSGRQFSNSRSEMNVSTLELGDSALYLCASSSQGDQPQHFGDGTRLSIL.

The chain has TRBV29-1 and TRBJ2-5; a weak D match, TRBD2 (6 bases). Germline V gives CDR1 SQVTM, CDR2 ANQGSEA. The CDR3 spans 13 residues. V was pared by 7 bases and J by 5 bases, with 17 bases between. CDR3 in amino acids: CSAAGTALETQYF. Here the CDR3 DNA reads TGCAGCGCTGCCGGGACTGCGCTGGAGACCCAGTACTTC.

The CDR3 loop is CASSRLAGDYNEQFF. CDR3 DNA sequence: TGTGCCAGCTCACGACTAGCGGGGGACTACAATGAGCAGTTCTTC. This chain links TRBV18 with TRBJ2-1; TRBD2 matches at 12 bases. There are 15 residues in the CDR3. V lost 4 bases to trimming and J lost 3 bases; unmatched junction nucleotides: 1. Germline loops: CDR1 KGHSH, CDR2 LQKENI. Full variable domain (remainder filled in from reference TRBV18 and TRBJ2-1): NAGVMQNPRHLVRRRGQEARLRCSPMKGHSHVYWYRQLPEEGLKFMVYLQKENIIDESGMPKERFSAEFPKEGPSILRIQQVVRGDSAAYFCASSRLAGDYNEQFFGPGTRLTVL.

The table lists this clone with a few counts. Within the sample, other DNA sequences also encode this same CDR3. The J gene is TRBJ1-5, the V gene TRBV19; 10 nucleotides agree with TRBD1. The ends lost 4 bases at V and 0 bases at J; junction bases unmatched: 3. The CDR3 is made up of 16 amino acids. From germline, CDR1 is LNHDA and CDR2 SQIVND (reference sequence). The CDR3 loop is CASSTDRGYSNQPQHF. The CDR3 bases are TGTGCCAGTAGTACGGACAGGGGGTATAGCAATCAGCCCCAGCATTTT.

The chain uses TRBV4-1 and TRBJ1-5, with 7 bases fitting TRBD1. The CDR3 runs 17 residues. Germline CDR1 MGHRA, CDR2 YSYEKL. Unmatched junction bases numbered 12, after V lost 3 bases and J lost 4 bases. CDR3 in DNA: TGCGCCAGCAGCCATGCACACCGGGACAGAATTAATCAGCCCCAGCATTTT. As protein: CASSHAHRDRINQPQHF.

This chain links TRBV4-1 with TRBJ2-5, with D possibly being TRBD1 (6 bases). CDR3 length: 16 residues. CDR1 and CDR2 (germline): MGHRA, YSYEKL. V was pared by 0 bases and J by 5 bases, with 16 bases between. CDR3 sequence (DNA): TGCGCCAGCAGCCAAGAAAGGAGAGACAGGCGGGAGACCCAGTACTTC. Translation: CASSQERRDRRETQYF.

The chain uses TRBV21-1 and TRBJ2-3; TRBD2, as called in the table, went unchecked against the DNA. TRBV21-1 has pseudogene status. The CDR3 spans 20 residues. The CDR3 DNA reads as TGTGCCAGCAGCAAAAAAAATCCCAATGTAGCGGGGGAATTCACAGATACGCAGTATTTT. Translating it yields CASSKKNPNVAGEFTDTQYF.

V gene TRBV3-1 (or the pseudogene TRBV3-2) combines with J gene TRBJ2-3; 8 bases fit TRBD2. V shed 4 bases, J shed 2 bases, and the junction held 5 bases outside the gene matches. The germline V gene encodes CDR1 LGHDT and CDR2 YNNKEL (reference sequence). This CDR3 is built from 15 residues. The CDR3 DNA is TGTGCCAGCAGCCCGTATAGCGGGATCACAGATACGCAGTATTTT. It codes for CASSPYSGITDTQYF.

V is TRBV24-1 and J is TRBJ2-2; 8 bases are shared with TRBD1. Germline lookup yields CDR1 KGHDR and CDR2 SFDVKD. This CDR3 spans 14 amino acids. Unmatched junction bases numbered 3, after V lost 4 bases and J lost 6 bases. The CDR3 DNA reads as TGTGCCACCAGTGAAGACAGGGGTCCCGGGGAGCTGTTTTTT. Its protein product is CATSEDRGPGELFF.

The genes are TRBV28 and TRBJ2-7; D uncertain. This CDR3 is built from 14 residues. Germline loops: CDR1 MDHEN, CDR2 SYDVKM. V was clipped by 6 bases and J by 3 bases, with 15 bases between them. In DNA form, the CDR3 reads TGTGCCAGCAGACGGTCACCCCTCGGCTACGAGCAGTACTTC. Protein product: CASRRSPLGYEQYF.

V usage is TRBV27 and J usage is TRBJ2-2; 10 bases map to TRBD2. CDR1 and CDR2 from the germline V gene are MNHEY and SMNVEV (reference sequence). The CDR3 runs to 16 residues. V lost 8 bases, J lost 5 bases, and 11 bases stayed unmatched. This CDR3 is CASYPSGRAVTGELFF. In DNA form, the CDR3 reads TGTGCCAGCTACCCCAGCGGGAGGGCGGTTACCGGGGAGCTGTTTTTT.

The V call is TRBV6-5, the J call TRBJ1-1; D possibly corresponds to TRBD1 (5 bases). Deletions cut 2 bases from V and 5 bases from J, with 12 bases between. This CDR3 spans 14 amino acids. CDR1 is MNHEY, CDR2 SVGAGI, per germline. The CDR3 DNA reads TGTGCCAGCAGTTACGGGACTCTAGGTACTGAAGCTTTCTTT. This translates into CASSYGTLGTEAFF.

V and J are TRBV18 and TRBJ1-1, with 7 bases that match TRBD1. CDR3 length: 15 amino acids. Losses at the gene ends were 4 bases for V and 4 bases for J; bases not matched to a gene: 9. Germline values: CDR1 KGHSH, CDR2 LQKENI. For the CDR3, the DNA is TGTGCCAGCTCACTTACGACCACAGGGGTCACTGAAGCTTTCTTT. Translating gives CASSLTTTGVTEAFF.

The chain recombines TRBV10-2 with TRBJ2-7; D remains ambiguous. Trimming removed 6 bases from V and 4 bases from J, with 19 bases in between. The CDR3 runs to 15 residues. Germline CDR1 reads WSHSY; CDR2 reads SAAADI. This CDR3 reads CASRGGPPPRYEQYF. In DNA, the CDR3 is TGCGCCAGCAGAGGTGGTCCCCCCCCGAGGTACGAGCAGTACTTC.

The genes are TRBV5-6 and TRBJ1-3; 9 nucleotides line up with TRBD1. J lost 0 bases, V lost 4 bases, and 5 bases had no gene match. Germline V gives CDR1 SGHDT, CDR2 YYEEEE. The CDR3 is 16 residues long. This CDR3 reads CASSGTGHVSGNTIYF. The CDR3 DNA is TGTGCCAGCAGCGGGACAGGGCATGTCTCTGGAAACACCATATATTTT.

The V gene is TRBV2, the J gene TRBJ2-6; 7 bases are shared with TRBD1. Unmatched junction bases numbered 3, after V lost 6 bases and J lost 1 base. Germline values: CDR1 SNHLY, CDR2 FYNNEI. The CDR3 spans 15 residues. The CDR3 coding sequence is TGTGCCAGCAGAGAGACAGGGTCTGGGGCCAACGTCCTGACTTTC. Translating gives CASRETGSGANVLTF. Full variable domain (remainder filled in from reference TRBV2 and TRBJ2-6): EPEVTQTPSHQVTQMGQEVILRCVPISNHLYFYWYRQILGQKVEFLVSFYNNEISEKSEIFDDQFSVERPDGSNFTLKIRSTKLEDSAMYFCASRETGSGANVLTFGAGSRLTVL.

The chain carries TRBV29-1 and TRBJ1-6, with D possibly being TRBD1 (5 bases). V lost 7 bases to trimming and J lost 6 bases, with 13 bases between them. The CDR3 is 13 residues long. Germline CDR1 reads SQVTM; CDR2 reads ANQGSEA. For the CDR3, the DNA is TGCAGCGCTCACAGGTTAGGTAATTCACCCCTCCACTTT. It is translated as CSAHRLGNSPLHF.

V usage is TRBV6-5 and J usage is TRBJ2-1, with unresolved D. This CDR3 region has 14 residues. V dropped 6 bases and J dropped 0 bases, with 9 bases sitting between them. Per germline, CDR1 MNHEY and CDR2 SVGAGI. The CDR3 is CASSLGYSYNEQFF. The CDR3 nucleotides read TGTGCCAGCAGCCTAGGATACTCCTACAATGAGCAGTTCTTC.

The chain combines TRBV5-4 with TRBJ2-5; D is possibly TRBD1 (6 bases). In germline, CDR1 is SGHNT, CDR2 YYREEE (reference sequence). V lost 0 bases, J lost 5 bases, and 11 bases lay in between. There are 14 residues in the CDR3. CDR3 DNA: TGTGCCAGCAGCTTGGCAGGGGCTTGGGAGACCCAGTACTTC. It yields the protein CASSLAGAWETQYF. Full variable domain (rest looked up from reference TRBV5-4 and TRBJ2-5): ETGVTQSPTHLIKTRGQQVTLRCSSQSGHNTVSWYQQALGQGPQFIFQYYREEENGRGNFPPRFSGLQFPNYSSELNVNALELDDSALYLCASSLAGAWETQYFGPGTRLLVL.

The CDR3 loop reads CASSPGQGTGYGTEAFF. Written as DNA, the CDR3 is TGTGCCAGCAGCCCGGGACAGGGGACAGGATACGGCACTGAAGCTTTCTTT. The genes are TRBV14 and TRBJ1-1; 10 nucleotides agree with TRBD1. The CDR3 consists of 17 residues. Germline-derived CDR1 and CDR2 are SGHDN and FVKESK. V lost 4 bases, J lost 4 bases, and 12 bases stayed unmatched.